Each of the 5 T cell receptor beta chains below was sequenced from the same sample in a study of blood T cell repertoires in COVID-19. Clones were read by immunoSEQ multiplex PCR, and TCRdb kept only the in-frame ones, dropping some. The sample has about 300,000 clones; 88% are singletons. Material for sequencing was peripheral blood. The receptors shown here come from a young man with active or convalescent COVID-19.

This chain uses TRBV3-1 (or the pseudogene TRBV3-2) with TRBJ2-5; 7 bases map to TRBD1. Germline loops: CDR1 LGHDT, CDR2 YNNKEL (reference sequence). The V gene end was trimmed by 4 bases and the J gene end by 2 bases; junction bases not matched to a gene: 19. This CDR3 spans 19 amino acids. Here the CDR3 reads CASSPGQITETEYQETQYF. CDR3 DNA sequence: TGTGCCAGCAGCCCGGGACAGATAACTGAGACGGAGTATCAAGAGACCCAGTACTTC.

V usage is TRBV6-6 and J usage is TRBJ1-6; TRBD1 might be the D (5 bases). The CDR3 sequence is 15 residues long. V was shortened by 6 bases and J by 0 bases, with 9 bases between the two germline ends. CDR1 and CDR2 (germline): MNHNY, SVGAGI (reference sequence). This CDR3 is CASSYRSSYNSPLHF. The CDR3 region has the DNA TGTGCCAGCAGCTACAGGAGCTCCTATAATTCACCCCTCCACTTT.

The V and J genes are TRBV20-1 and TRBJ1-2; no definite D call. In germline, CDR1 is DFQATT, CDR2 SNEGSKA (reference sequence). The CDR3 spans 11 residues. V was pared by 3 bases and J by 9 bases, with 11 bases between. CDR3 DNA: TGCAGTGCTAGGCCCCCGGAGAGCTACACCTTC. This encodes CSARPPESYTF.

In this sample, this clone turned up a few times. The chain employs TRBV2 and TRBJ1-1; 9 bases align to TRBD1. Per the germline V gene, CDR1 is SNHLY and CDR2 is FYNNEI. This CDR3 has 16 residues. V shed 6 bases, J shed 4 bases, and the junction held 12 bases outside the gene matches. This CDR3 is CASSNSGTGSSTEAFF. CDR3 nucleotide sequence: TGTGCCAGCAGCAACTCCGGGACAGGGAGTAGCACTGAAGCTTTCTTT.

The chain recombines TRBV7-9 with TRBJ1-1, with 7 nucleotides matching TRBD1. With 3 bases clipped from V and 8 bases from J, the junction kept 6 bases outside the gene matches. Germline V gene sequence: CDR1 SEHNR, CDR2 FQNEAQ (reference sequence). CDR3 length: 13 residues. The CDR3 nucleotides read TGTGCCAGCAGCTTGGGACAGTCTTTGGAAGCTTTCTTT. As protein: CASSLGQSLEAFF. Filled out from reference TRBV7-9 and TRBJ1-1, the complete variable domain reads DTGVSQNPRHKITKRGQNVTFRCDPISEHNRLYWYRQTLGQGPEFLTYFQNEAQLEKSRLLSDRFSAERPKGSFSTLEIQRTEQGDSAMYLCASSLGQSLEAFFGQGTRLTVV.